The 30 T cell receptor beta chains presented below share a single source sample, sequenced in a study of lymphopenia after photon versus proton radiotherapy. The table came from immunoSEQ multiplex PCR; TCRdb's copy has only in-frame clones and leaves some out. Altogether around 70,000 clones are present, 92% being singletons, with the ten largest covering 2% to 2.5%. Sequenced here: peripheral blood, sampled from a patient treated with photon-based radiotherapy. These receptors came from a woman aged 40 to 49 with cholangiocarcinoma.

The chain combines TRBV30 with TRBJ1-1, with D possibly being TRBD1 (6 bases). Germline loops: CDR1 GTSNPN, CDR2 SVGIG (reference sequence). With 0 bases removed from V and 5 bases from J, the gap between germline ends came to 19 bases. The CDR3 is 16 residues long. DNA for the CDR3: TGTGCCTGGAGTGTACCTGGGCTGGGGGCGAGGACTGAAGCTTTCTTT. Translated, it gives CAWSVPGLGARTEAFF. Supplemented by reference TRBV30 and TRBJ1-1, the full variable domain reads SQTIHQWPATLVQPVGSPLSLECTVEGTSNPNLYWYRQAAGRGLQLLFYSVGIGQISSEVPQNLSASRPQDRQFILSSKKLLLSDSGFYLCAWSVPGLGARTEAFFGQGTRLTVV.

The genes are TRBV5-5 and TRBJ2-1, with 10 bases fitting TRBD2. CDR1 and CDR2 (germline): SGHKS, YYEKEE (reference sequence). The CDR3 contains 15 residues. Trimming took 2 bases from V and 7 from J; bases not matched to a gene: 6. This CDR3 is CASSFKREGGNEQFF. The CDR3 nucleotides read TGTGCCAGCAGCTTTAAGCGGGAGGGCGGGAATGAGCAGTTCTTC.

V and J are TRBV6-5 and TRBJ2-1, with 7 nucleotides matching TRBD1. Germline-derived CDR1 and CDR2 are MNHEY and SVGAGI. The CDR3 length is 15 residues. Trimming at V came to 6 bases and at J to 1 base, leaving 6 bases not matched to a gene. As DNA, the CDR3 is TGTGCCAGCAGGACCGACAGGGAATCCTACAATGAGCAGTTCTTC. Translation gives CASRTDRESYNEQFF.

This rearrangement joins TRBV28 to TRBJ1-2; no definite D call. Germline CDR1 and CDR2: MDHEN and SYDVKM. CDR3 length: 14 residues. Trimming took off 2 bases at V and 0 bases at J, with 7 bases between the two ends. CDR3 sequence (DNA): TGTGCCAGCAGTTTAATAGCATCTAACTATGGCTACACCTTC. This gives the protein CASSLIASNYGYTF.

The chain carries TRBV5-1 and TRBJ2-7, with 7 bases fitting TRBD1. Trimming removed 4 bases from V and 3 bases from J; junction bases left unmatched: 7. Germline V gene sequence: CDR1 SGHRS, CDR2 YFSETQ. The CDR3 sequence is 14 residues long. Here the CDR3 reads CASSPHRGHYEQYF. The CDR3 DNA follows: TGCGCCAGCAGCCCCCACAGGGGACACTACGAGCAGTACTTC.

The chain couples TRBV4-1 to TRBJ2-6; D not certain. This CDR3 region has 16 residues. V dropped 0 bases and J dropped 6 bases, with 12 bases sitting between them. CDR1 is MGHRA, CDR2 YSYEKL, per germline. The DNA of the CDR3 is TGCGCCAGCAGCCAAGAATCCGGGTTAGAGGCCAACGTCCTGACTTTC. Protein product: CASSQESGLEANVLTF.

This chain connects TRBV7-9 to TRBJ2-5, with D perhaps matching TRBD1 (5 bases). Germline CDR1 and CDR2: SEHNR and FQNEAQ (reference sequence). V lost 5 bases and J 5 bases, leaving 15 bases between the germline ends. CDR3 size: 14 residues. DNA for the CDR3: TGTGCCAGCAGCGCCTGGACATTAAGGGAGACCCAGTACTTC. Amino acids: CASSAWTLRETQYF. Supplemented by reference TRBV7-9 and TRBJ2-5, the full variable domain reads DTGVSQNPRHKITKRGQNVTFRCDPISEHNRLYWYRQTLGQGPEFLTYFQNEAQLEKSRLLSDRFSAERPKGSFSTLEIQRTEQGDSAMYLCASSAWTLRETQYFGPGTRLLVL.

This chain connects TRBV6-5 to TRBJ1-1, with a weak D call TRBD1 (6 bases). Germline V gene data show CDR1 as MNHEY and CDR2 as SVGAGI. Trimming took off 2 bases at V and 5 bases at J, with 18 bases between the two ends. The CDR3 contains 16 residues. The CDR3 nucleotides read TGTGCCAGCAGTTACACCGACCAGGGGAGGGAGACTGAAGCTTTCTTT. This translates into CASSYTDQGRETEAFF.

The chain employs TRBV11-2 and TRBJ2-5, with D uncertain. The germline CDR1 and CDR2 sequences are SGHAT and FQNNGV. CDR3 length equals 14 residues. Trimming pared 1 base from V and 3 bases from J, leaving 9 bases between. CDR3 region: CASSLAISKETQYF. DNA of the CDR3: TGTGCCAGCAGCTTAGCTATTAGTAAAGAGACCCAGTACTTC. The variable domain in full, completed from reference TRBV11-2 and TRBJ2-5, reads EAGVAQSPRYKIIEKRQSVAFWCNPISGHATLYWYQQILGQGPKLLIQFQNNGVVDDSQLPKDRFSAERLKGVDSTLKIQPAKLEDSAVYLCASSLAISKETQYFGPGTRLLVL.

The chain is built from TRBV4-3 and TRBJ2-1; 9 bases align to TRBD2. The CDR3 runs to 18 residues. V shed 2 bases, J shed 4 bases, and the junction held 12 bases outside the gene matches. CDR1 LGHNA and CDR2 YSLEER come from the germline V gene. The DNA for the CDR3 is TGCGCCAGCAGCCAACGGGGGTCAGCGGGAGGACCTTACAATGAGCAGTTCTTC. It specifies CASSQRGSAGGPYNEQFF.

DNA of the CDR3: TGTGCCAGCAGCGGGACGGACTCCTACGAGCAGTACTTC. Protein product: CASSGTDSYEQYF. The chain has TRBV9 and TRBJ2-5, with unresolved D. The J call is uncertain, as TRBJ2-7 better fits the DNA end. CDR1 is SGDLS and CDR2 is YYNGEE in the germline V gene. The CDR3 length is 13 residues.

V usage is TRBV29-1 and J usage is TRBJ2-7; TRBD1 matches 9 bases. CDR1 is SQVTM, CDR2 ANQGSEA, per germline. Trimming took 4 bases from V and 3 from J; bases not matched to a gene: 1. The CDR3 runs to 12 residues. For the CDR3, the DNA is TGCAGCGTTGGGACAGGGGTCTACGAGCAGTACTTC. Translation gives CSVGTGVYEQYF.

CDR3 protein: CAWTGALSDTQYF. CDR3 coding DNA: TGTGCCTGGACGGGAGCTTTGTCAGATACGCAGTATTTT. V is TRBV30 and J is TRBJ2-3; a possible D gene is TRBD2 (6 bases). CDR1 is GTSNPN and CDR2 is SVGIG in the germline V gene (reference sequence). The germline V and J ends were trimmed by 4 bases and 4 bases, with 12 bases remaining between them. This CDR3 is 13 amino acids long. The entire variable domain, with the rest obtained from reference TRBV30 and TRBJ2-3, is as follows: SQTIHQWPATLVQPVGSPLSLECTVEGTSNPNLYWYRQAAGRGLQLLFYSVGIGQISSEVPQNLSASRPQDRQFILSSKKLLLSDSGFYLCAWTGALSDTQYFGPGTRLTVL.

CDR3 loop: CASSLGPAGQGGGYEQYF. The CDR3 nucleotides are TGCGCCAGCAGCTTGGGGCCCGCCGGACAGGGTGGTGGCTACGAGCAGTACTTC. This sequence joins TRBV5-1 and TRBJ2-7; 8 bases map to TRBD1. CDR1 and CDR2 from the germline V gene are SGHRS and YFSETQ. The CDR3 covers 18 residues. With 0 bases clipped from V and 3 bases from J, the junction kept 14 bases outside the gene matches.

The chain carries TRBV28 and TRBJ1-3; no clear D. Germline V gives CDR1 MDHEN, CDR2 SYDVKM. Between the trimmed V and J ends, which lost 8 bases and 0 bases, there was a span of 11 bases. This CDR3 region has 14 residues. The CDR3 here is CASAPGFSGNTIYF. The CDR3 nucleotides read TGTGCCAGCGCCCCCGGGTTCTCTGGAAACACCATATATTTT.

Comment on this clone: Other DNA sequences in this specimen translate into the identical CDR3. The rearrangement links TRBV19 to TRBJ1-1; D is unresolved. Germline values: CDR1 LNHDA, CDR2 SQIVND (reference sequence). Trimming left V 3 bases short and J 1 base short, with 6 bases between. CDR3 size: 13 residues. CDR3 coding DNA: TGTGCCAGTAGTATTCGAGAGAACACTGAAGCTTTCTTT. This encodes CASSIRENTEAFF.

The gene calls are TRBV2 and TRBJ1-1; D is perhaps TRBD1 (6 bases). Per the germline V gene, CDR1 is SNHLY and CDR2 is FYNNEI. The CDR3 has 15 amino acids. The CDR3 loop is CAQPTAGARGTEAFF. The CDR3 bases are TGTGCGCAACCAACGGCGGGGGCTCGAGGGACTGAAGCTTTCTTT.

V and J are TRBV19 and TRBJ2-2; TRBD1 matches 7 bases. This CDR3 contains 17 residues. Germline V gene data show CDR1 as LNHDA and CDR2 as SQIVND (reference sequence). V dropped 9 bases and J dropped 1; count of bases not matched to a gene: 14. CDR3 region: CASFPDRANLNTGELFF. The CDR3 DNA sequence: TGTGCCAGCTTCCCCGACAGGGCGAACCTGAACACCGGGGAGCTGTTTTTT.

V usage is TRBV6-1 and J usage is TRBJ2-4; D uncertain. Per germline, CDR1 MNHNS and CDR2 SASEGT. Trimming shortened V by 0 bases and J by 3 bases, and 18 bases separated the two germline ends. The CDR3 is made up of 18 amino acids. The CDR3 DNA reads TGTGCCAGCAGTGAAGCCCCCGGTAGTATGATTGACAAAAACATTCAGTACTTC. Translating it yields CASSEAPGSMIDKNIQYF.

The V call is TRBV9, the J call TRBJ2-1; D may be TRBD2 (6 bases). Germline V gene data show CDR1 as SGDLS and CDR2 as YYNGEE. Trimming pared 0 bases from V and 7 bases from J, leaving 14 bases between. There are 15 residues in the CDR3. This chain's CDR3 is CASSVDETRGNEQFF. DNA for the CDR3: TGTGCCAGCAGCGTAGACGAGACTAGGGGTAATGAGCAGTTCTTC.

The chain links TRBV9 to TRBJ2-7; no clear D. The CDR3 contains 13 residues. Per the germline V gene, CDR1 is SGDLS and CDR2 is YYNGEE. The V end lost 0 bases, the J end lost 3 bases, and 7 bases lay between the germline ends. The CDR3 here is CASSVGDHYEQYF. CDR3 coding DNA: TGTGCCAGCAGCGTAGGGGATCACTACGAGCAGTACTTC.

This rearrangement joins TRBV6-1 to TRBJ2-7; 8 nucleotides agree with TRBD2. Trimming took 3 bases from V and 3 from J; bases not matched to a gene: 10. CDR3 length: 16 amino acids. Germline loops: CDR1 MNHNS, CDR2 SASEGT. CDR3 sequence (DNA): TGTGCCAGCAGTGACGCTTGGGTAGCGGGGAACTACGAGCAGTACTTC. Protein: CASSDAWVAGNYEQYF.

V and J are TRBV11-2 and TRBJ2-7; TRBD1 aligns across 7 bases. The length of the CDR3 is 14 residues. Germline V gene sequence: CDR1 SGHAT, CDR2 FQNNGV. V was clipped by 1 base and J by 6 bases; unmatched bases: 6. CDR3 sequence reads: CASSLARGTVEQYF. In DNA form, the CDR3 reads TGTGCCAGCAGCTTAGCCAGGGGGACGGTCGAGCAGTACTTC.

This chain links TRBV5-6 with TRBJ1-1; D gene uncertain. V lost 4 bases, J lost 4 bases, and 8 bases lay in between. Per the germline V gene, CDR1 is SGHDT and CDR2 is YYEEEE. The CDR3 loop spans 12 amino acids. CDR3 sequence reads: CASSAVPTEAFF. The CDR3 DNA reads as TGTGCCAGCAGCGCTGTTCCCACTGAAGCTTTCTTT.

This chain joins TRBV6-6 and TRBJ1-6, with D possibly matching TRBD1 (5 bases). CDR1 is MNHNY, CDR2 SVGAGI, per germline (reference sequence). With 6 bases removed from V and 5 bases from J, the gap between germline ends came to 17 bases. There are 16 residues in the CDR3. The CDR3, as DNA: TGTGCCAGCAGCACTGGGGCCGGGACTAATAATTCACCCCTCCACTTT. Protein product: CASSTGAGTNNSPLHF.

The chain links TRBV7-8 to TRBJ2-7, with 9 bases aligning to TRBD2. The CDR3 totals 16 residues. Germline CDR1 reads SGHVS; CDR2 reads FQNEAQ. The junction had 6 bases not matched to a gene; V was cut back by 1 base and J by 2 bases. This chain's CDR3 is CASSLVGGGGAYEQYF. CDR3 nucleotide sequence: TGTGCCAGCAGCTTAGTAGGAGGCGGGGGGGCCTACGAGCAGTACTTC.

The genes are TRBV30 and TRBJ2-2; 11 positions agree with TRBD1. Trimming cost V 1 base and J 6 bases; bases outside gene matches: 4. This CDR3 has 15 residues. Germline loops: CDR1 GTSNPN, CDR2 SVGIG (reference sequence). CDR3 sequence: CAWSAMGQGAGELFF. CDR3 nucleotide sequence: TGTGCCTGGAGTGCGATGGGACAGGGGGCCGGGGAGCTGTTTTTT.

The chain uses TRBV7-2 and TRBJ1-1, with 8 bases lining up with TRBD1. The V gene end was trimmed by 6 bases and the J gene end by 1 base; junction bases not matched to a gene: 1. CDR3 length equals 13 residues. Germline V gives CDR1 SGHTA, CDR2 FQGNSA. CDR3 in amino acids: CASRGQANTEAFF. CDR3 sequence (DNA): TGTGCCAGCAGGGGACAGGCGAACACTGAAGCTTTCTTT.

This chain uses TRBV30 with TRBJ1-2, with a possible D match to TRBD1 (6 bases). This CDR3 has 14 residues. Trimming pared 0 bases from V and 2 bases from J, leaving 10 bases between. CDR1 and CDR2 (germline): GTSNPN, SVGIG (reference sequence). The DNA of the CDR3 is TGTGCCTGGAGTGTAGGGGGTAGGAACTATGGCTACACCTTC. Translated, it gives CAWSVGGRNYGYTF.

The genes are TRBV5-8 and TRBJ1-1; 7 bases agree with TRBD1. J lost 1 base, V lost 4 bases, and 4 bases had no gene match. Germline lookup yields CDR1 SGHTS and CDR2 YDEGEE. The CDR3 extends over 14 amino acids. The CDR3 nucleotides are TGTGCCAGCAGCGCACAGGGGTCGAACACTGAAGCTTTCTTT. As protein: CASSAQGSNTEAFF.